This passage covers 24 T cell receptor beta chains from one sample sequenced in a study of radiotherapy plus CTLA-4 blockade in lung cancer. Sequencing used immunoSEQ multiplex PCR; TCRdb keeps in-frame clones, though not all of them. The sample gives 43,000 or so clones, 73% of which show up once; 3.5% to 4% is in the top ten. The source was peripheral blood, collected from a patient treated with radiotherapy plus ipilimumab. Receptors were obtained from a human donor with non-small cell lung cancer who had a complete response to radiotherapy plus ipilimumab.

The V and J genes are TRBV2 and TRBJ2-5, with D maybe TRBD2 (7 bases). Germline assignment: CDR1 SNHLY and CDR2 FYNNEI. The V end was cut by 4 bases, the J end by 2 bases, with 14 bases between. CDR3 size: 15 residues. The CDR3 DNA is TGTGCCAGCAGTGTTGGCGAGGGGGGGCAAGAGACCCAGTACTTC. This sequence encodes CASSVGEGGQETQYF.

V and J are TRBV7-9 and TRBJ1-1; D ambiguous. The germline gives CDR1 SEHNR, CDR2 FQNEAQ (reference sequence). Trimming stripped 1 base from V and 2 bases from J, with 5 bases between. CDR3 length: 13 residues. The CDR3 nucleotides are TGTGCCAGCAGCTTAGGGGCCAACACTGAAGCTTTCTTT. Protein: CASSLGANTEAFF. Supplemented by reference TRBV7-9 and TRBJ1-1, the full variable domain reads DTGVSQNPRHKITKRGQNVTFRCDPISEHNRLYWYRQTLGQGPEFLTYFQNEAQLEKSRLLSDRFSAERPKGSFSTLEIQRTEQGDSAMYLCASSLGANTEAFFGQGTRLTVV.

A note on this clone: The sample carries other DNA sequences with the same CDR3. The chain uses TRBV2 and TRBJ2-7; possibly TRBD2 for D (7 bases). The CDR3 totals 14 residues. Germline assignment: CDR1 SNHLY and CDR2 FYNNEI. V dropped 4 bases and J dropped 2 bases, with 12 bases sitting between them. The CDR3 nucleotides are TGTGCCAGCAGTGTGGGGGGGCCCGCCTACGAGCAGTACTTC. This sequence encodes CASSVGGPAYEQYF.

This clone has just a few counts. The genes are TRBV6-1 and TRBJ2-2, with 9 nucleotides matching TRBD1. Germline CDR1 and CDR2: MNHNS and SASEGT. The CDR3 contains 15 residues. Unmatched junction bases numbered 5, after V lost 4 bases and J lost 5 bases. The CDR3 DNA sequence: TGTGCCAGCAGTGGTGGGACAGGGCGAACCGGGGAGCTGTTTTTT. Translating it yields CASSGGTGRTGELFF.

This clone was counted once. The chain employs TRBV7-9 and TRBJ2-5, with D perhaps TRBD1 (5 bases). Trimming shortened V by 3 bases and J by 5 bases, and 13 bases separated the two germline ends. This CDR3 comprises 14 residues. Looked up from germline, CDR1 is SEHNR and CDR2 is FQNEAQ (reference sequence). Written as DNA, the CDR3 is TGTGCCAGCAGCTTCGGATCACGACAGGAGACCCAGTACTTC. Translating it yields CASSFGSRQETQYF.

In its sample, this clone was seen a few times. The chain has TRBV6-6 and TRBJ1-6; 8 bases fit TRBD1. V trimming: 4 bases; J trimming: 10 bases; junction bases outside the gene matches: 6. Germline V gene data show CDR1 as MNHNY and CDR2 as SVGAGI (reference sequence). There are 14 residues in the CDR3. In nucleotides, the CDR3 is TGTGCCAGCAGTTTCGGACAGGGAGGGTCACCCCTCCACTTT. This translates into CASSFGQGGSPLHF.

The chain recombines TRBV11-2 with TRBJ2-5, with D possibly matching TRBD1 (8 bases). V lost 1 base and J lost 0, with 21 bases in between. The CDR3 runs 19 residues. Germline V gives CDR1 SGHAT, CDR2 FQNNGV. In DNA, the CDR3 is TGTGCCAGCAGCTTAGGGGGAAGGACAGGGAGGGGGTACCAAGAGACCCAGTACTTC. The encoded protein is CASSLGGRTGRGYQETQYF.

This clone has more than one count but fewer than ten. The chain joins TRBV9 to TRBJ2-1; TRBD2 matches at 14 bases. The CDR3 consists of 15 residues. The germline V gene has CDR1 SGDLS and CDR2 YYNGEE. V lost 3 bases to trimming and J lost 14 bases; unmatched junction nucleotides: 10. The CDR3 reads CASSDGMTSGRAEFF. CDR3 DNA: TGTGCCAGCAGCGACGGGATGACTAGCGGGAGGGCCGAGTTCTTC.

The chain has TRBV6-4 and TRBJ2-1; D is possibly TRBD2 (5 bases). Germline assignment: CDR1 MRHNA and CDR2 SNTAGT. There are 14 residues in the CDR3. The V and J ends lost 2 bases and 3 bases respectively, with 8 bases between them. CDR3 bases: TGTGCCAGCAGTGACAGGGCGGGCTACAATGAGCAGTTCTTC. This sequence encodes CASSDRAGYNEQFF.

The V call is TRBV5-3, the J call TRBJ2-1; 11 nucleotides line up with TRBD2. TRBV5-3 is sorted into the ORF group, with uncertain function. Losses at the gene ends were 1 base for V and 6 bases for J; bases not matched to a gene: 6. There are 16 residues in the CDR3. The CDR3 DNA follows: TGTGCCAGAAGCTTGAATCTAGCGGGGGGTTCCAATGAGCAGTTCTTC. Translated, it gives CARSLNLAGGSNEQFF.

This chain links TRBV4-1 with TRBJ2-3; D is perhaps TRBD2 (7 bases). V lost 6 bases and J lost 4, with 17 bases in between. This CDR3 spans 15 amino acids. CDR1 and CDR2 (germline): MGHRA, YSYEKL. The CDR3 sequence: CASRKGGALADTQYF. The DNA of the CDR3 is TGCGCCAGCAGGAAAGGGGGGGCGCTGGCAGATACGCAGTATTTT.

As for this clone: The junction differs from germline at one of its ends, possibly a read error. This specimen includes other DNA sequences encoding the same CDR3. The CDR3 DNA follows: TGCGCCAGCAGTTTCCTAGGAGTCACAGATACGCAGTATTTT. Its translation is CASSFLGVTDTQYF. J is TRBJ2-3 and V is TRBV6-5; D uncertain. CDR3 length: 14 amino acids. CDR1 and CDR2 from the germline V gene are MNHEY and SVGAGI.

As regards this clone: Its ends do not fully match the called genes, so a read error is possible. Distinct nucleotide sequences in the sample also encode this CDR3. The chain is built from TRBV19 and TRBJ1-4; D not certain. The CDR3 is 14 amino acids. Germline V gene sequence: CDR1 LNHDA, CDR2 SQIVND (reference sequence). CDR3 coding DNA: TGTGCCAGTAAATCGGTGAGGGCCAAAGAAAAGCTGTTTTTT. This codes for CASKSVRAKEKLFF.

Points on this clone: The sample has other DNA sequences that encode this CDR3 too. J is TRBJ2-5 and V is TRBV5-1, with D unclear. CDR1 SGHRS and CDR2 YFSETQ come from the germline V gene. This CDR3 has 14 amino acids. V lost 0 bases, J lost 7 bases, and 13 bases lay in between. The CDR3 protein is CASSLDGGPGTQYF. Written as DNA, the CDR3 is TGCGCCAGCAGCTTGGATGGCGGTCCGGGGACCCAGTACTTC.

This clone showed up just a few times. V gene TRBV9 combines with J gene TRBJ1-3, with D maybe TRBD1 (5 bases). CDR3 length equals 14 residues. CDR1 SGDLS and CDR2 YYNGEE come from the germline V gene. Trimming left V 3 bases short and J 0 bases short, with 7 bases between. Here the CDR3 reads CASSDDSSGNTIYF. CDR3 DNA sequence: TGTGCCAGCAGCGACGACAGCTCTGGAAACACCATATATTTT.

The chain recombines TRBV6-6 with TRBJ1-5, with TRBD1 as a possible D gene (6 bases). CDR3 size: 14 residues. V lost 6 bases to trimming and J lost 1 base, with 10 bases between them. Germline lookup yields CDR1 MNHNY and CDR2 SVGAGI (reference sequence). The CDR3 DNA is TGTGCCAGCAGGGCCGGACAGAGCAATCAGCCCCAGCATTTT. It codes for CASRAGQSNQPQHF.

The V and J genes are TRBV28 and TRBJ1-3; D unresolved. The CDR3 extends over 13 amino acids. V was pared by 1 base and J by 7 bases, with 8 bases between. Germline lookup yields CDR1 MDHEN and CDR2 SYDVKM. CDR3 region: CASSLSLGNTIYF. The CDR3 nucleotides are TGTGCCAGCAGTTTATCTCTAGGTAACACCATATATTTT.

J is TRBJ1-3 and V is TRBV28, with D possibly being TRBD1 (6 bases). V lost 6 bases to trimming and J lost 2 bases, with 11 bases between them. CDR3 size: 14 residues. CDR1 is MDHEN and CDR2 is SYDVKM in the germline V gene. The DNA for the CDR3 is TGTGCCAGCAGCCGGACAGACCCTGGAAACACCATATATTTT. Translation gives CASSRTDPGNTIYF.

This chain links TRBV7-2 with TRBJ1-2, with a possible D match to TRBD1 (5 bases). V was clipped by 1 base and J by 4 bases, with 7 bases between them. The CDR3 runs to 13 residues. The V gene's germline CDR1 is SGHTA and CDR2 FQGNSA. CDR3 loop: CASSLGQTYGYTF. CDR3 bases: TGTGCCAGCAGCTTAGGACAGACCTATGGCTACACCTTC.

This clone was detected only once. The chain is built from TRBV6-1 and TRBJ2-1; D gene uncertain. CDR1 and CDR2 (germline): MNHNS, SASEGT. V gave up 3 bases and J gave up 3 bases, with 12 bases separating them. The length of the CDR3 is 15 residues. CDR3 sequence: CASSDRRGDYNEQFF. In nucleotides, the CDR3 is TGTGCCAGCAGTGACCGCCGAGGAGACTACAATGAGCAGTTCTTC.

The V gene is TRBV5-1, the J gene TRBJ2-6; D uncertain. CDR3 length: 15 amino acids. Germline V CDR1 and CDR2: SGHRS, YFSETQ. V lost 4 bases and J lost 3, with 11 bases in between. CDR3 in DNA: TGCGCCAGCAGCCCCCTAGTTGGTGGGGCCAACGTCCTGACTTTC. It is translated as CASSPLVGGANVLTF.

The V call is TRBV4-2, the J call TRBJ2-2; D gene uncertain. The CDR3 spans 14 residues. Germline V gene lookup returns CDR1 LGHNA and CDR2 YNFKEQ. The V and J ends lost 0 bases and 7 bases respectively, with 9 bases between them. For the CDR3, the DNA is TGTGCCAGCAGCCAAGAACCATCGGGCGGGGAGCTGTTTTTT. Its protein product is CASSQEPSGGELFF.

This chain uses TRBV6-5 with TRBJ2-7, with TRBD1 identical over 9 bases. The CDR3 loop spans 14 amino acids. Germline V lookup: CDR1 MNHEY, CDR2 SVGAGI. Trimming at V came to 2 bases and at J to 3 bases, leaving 2 bases not matched to a gene. This CDR3 reads CASSYGDRDYEQYF. The DNA of the CDR3 is TGTGCCAGCAGTTACGGGGACAGGGACTACGAGCAGTACTTC.

The V gene is TRBV7-9, the J gene TRBJ1-3, with D possibly being TRBD1 (6 bases). The V and J ends lost 5 bases and 4 bases respectively, with 24 bases between them. Germline V CDR1 and CDR2: SEHNR, FQNEAQ (reference sequence). This CDR3 region has 18 residues. The CDR3 DNA is TGTGCCAGCAGCAGATGGACAGTTCGTCGGTCGGAAGGAAACACCATATATTTT. Its translation: CASSRWTVRRSEGNTIYF.